This T cell receptor beta chain appears in the sequencing data of a study of T cell responses to AZD1222 COVID-19 vaccine. Method: immunoSEQ multiplex PCR; TCRdb's copy keeps in-frame clones and lacks some. The table includes approximately 110,000 clones, around 93% detected once. V lost 1 base, J lost 0 bases, and 8 bases lay in between. Per the germline V gene, CDR1 is SGHRS and CDR2 is YFSETQ. The length of the CDR3 is 15 residues. This clonotype originated in an adult who received the AZD1222 COVID-19 vaccine. The specimen was peripheral blood, collected 28 days after the second AZD1222 dose. V and J are TRBV5-1 and TRBJ1-5; D is unclear. The CDR3 loop reads CASSLSPDSNQPQHF. For the CDR3, the DNA is TGCGCCAGCAGCTTGTCACCGGATAGCAATCAGCCCCAGCATTTT.